This T cell receptor beta chain was captured in a study of blood T cell repertoires in COVID-19. Losses at the gene ends were 4 bases for V and 5 bases for J; bases not matched to a gene: 2. Germline CDR1 reads KGHDR; CDR2 reads SFDVKD. This CDR3 comprises 13 residues. Clones were sequenced by immunoSEQ multiplex PCR, and TCRdb holds only the in-frame ones, with some missing. The sample contains about 73,000 clones, more than 70% of which appear only once. The genes are TRBV24-1 and TRBJ2-3, with TRBD2 matching 7 bases. Sequenced material: peripheral blood. This receptor was identified in a man in his 70s with COVID-19, enrolled during active disease. The CDR3 DNA reads as TGTGCCACCAGTGAAGCTAGCGGAGATACGCAGTATTTT. Translation: CATSEASGDTQYF.